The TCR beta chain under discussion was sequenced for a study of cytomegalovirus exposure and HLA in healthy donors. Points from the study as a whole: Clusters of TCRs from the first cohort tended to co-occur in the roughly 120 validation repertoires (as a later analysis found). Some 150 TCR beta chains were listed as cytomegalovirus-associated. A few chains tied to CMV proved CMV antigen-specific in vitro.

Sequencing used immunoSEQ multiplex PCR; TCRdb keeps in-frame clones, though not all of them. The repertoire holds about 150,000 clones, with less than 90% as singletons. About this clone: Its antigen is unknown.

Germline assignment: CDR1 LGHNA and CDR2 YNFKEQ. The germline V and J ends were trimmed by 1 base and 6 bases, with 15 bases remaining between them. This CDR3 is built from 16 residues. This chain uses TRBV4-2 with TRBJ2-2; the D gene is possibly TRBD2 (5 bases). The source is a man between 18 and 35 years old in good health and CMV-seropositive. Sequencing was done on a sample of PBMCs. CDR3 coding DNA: TGTGCCAGCAGCCAAGGGGAGCATTCGGGTGCCGGGGAGCTGTTTTTT. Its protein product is CASSQGEHSGAGELFF.